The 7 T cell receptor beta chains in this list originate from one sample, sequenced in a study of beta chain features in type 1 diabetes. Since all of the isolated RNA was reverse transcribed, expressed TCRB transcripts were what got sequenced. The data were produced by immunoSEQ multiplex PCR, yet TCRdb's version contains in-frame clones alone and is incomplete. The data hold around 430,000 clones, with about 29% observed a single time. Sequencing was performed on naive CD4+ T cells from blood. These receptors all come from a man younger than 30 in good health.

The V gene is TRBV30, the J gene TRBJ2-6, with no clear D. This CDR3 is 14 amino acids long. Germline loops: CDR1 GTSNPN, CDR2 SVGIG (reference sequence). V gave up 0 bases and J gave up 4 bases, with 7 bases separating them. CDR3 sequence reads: CAWSVRGGANVLTF. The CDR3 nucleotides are TGTGCCTGGAGTGTACGTGGAGGGGCCAACGTCCTGACTTTC.

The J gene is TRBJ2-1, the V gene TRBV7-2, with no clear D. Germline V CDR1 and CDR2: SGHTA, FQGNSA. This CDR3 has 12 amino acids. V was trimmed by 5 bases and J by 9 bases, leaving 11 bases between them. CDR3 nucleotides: TGTGCCAGCAGCCCCTTCCCGGGTGAGCAGTTCTTC. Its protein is CASSPFPGEQFF. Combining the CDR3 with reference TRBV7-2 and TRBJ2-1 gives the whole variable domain GAGVSQSPSNKVTEKGKDVELRCDPISGHTALYWYRQSLGQGLEFLIYFQGNSAPDKSGLPSDRFSAERTGGSVSTLTIQRTQQEDSAVYLCASSPFPGEQFFGPGTRLTVL.

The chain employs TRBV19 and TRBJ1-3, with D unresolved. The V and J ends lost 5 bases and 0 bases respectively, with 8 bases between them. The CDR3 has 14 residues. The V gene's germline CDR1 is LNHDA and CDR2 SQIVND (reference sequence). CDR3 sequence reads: CASSRASSGNTIYF. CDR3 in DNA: TGTGCCAGTAGTCGAGCCAGCTCTGGAAACACCATATATTTT.

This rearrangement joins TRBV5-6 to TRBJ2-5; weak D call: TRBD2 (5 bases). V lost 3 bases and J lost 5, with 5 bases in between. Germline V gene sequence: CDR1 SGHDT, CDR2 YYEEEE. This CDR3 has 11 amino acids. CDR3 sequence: CASSWRETQYF. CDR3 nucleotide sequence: TGTGCCAGCAGCTGGAGGGAGACCCAGTACTTC.

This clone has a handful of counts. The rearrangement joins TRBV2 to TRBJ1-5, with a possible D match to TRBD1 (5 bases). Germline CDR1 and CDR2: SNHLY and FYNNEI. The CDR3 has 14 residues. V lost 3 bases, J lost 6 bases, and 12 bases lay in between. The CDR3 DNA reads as TGTGCCAGCAGTGACAGGGTGTCTAGTCAGCCCCAGCATTTT. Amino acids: CASSDRVSSQPQHF.

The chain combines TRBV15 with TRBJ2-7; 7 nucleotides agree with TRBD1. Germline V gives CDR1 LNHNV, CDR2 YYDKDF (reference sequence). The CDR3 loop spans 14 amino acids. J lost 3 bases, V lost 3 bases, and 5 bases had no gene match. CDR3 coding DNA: TGTGCCACCAGCAGGTACGGGACAGACTACGAGCAGTACTTC. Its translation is CATSRYGTDYEQYF.

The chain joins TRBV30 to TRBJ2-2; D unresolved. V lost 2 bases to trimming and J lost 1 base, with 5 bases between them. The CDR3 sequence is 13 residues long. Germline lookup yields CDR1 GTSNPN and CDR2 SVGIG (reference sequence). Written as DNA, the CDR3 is TGTGCCTGGAGTAGACAGAACACCGGGGAGCTGTTTTTT. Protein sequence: CAWSRQNTGELFF. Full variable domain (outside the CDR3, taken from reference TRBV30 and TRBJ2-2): SQTIHQWPATLVQPVGSPLSLECTVEGTSNPNLYWYRQAAGRGLQLLFYSVGIGQISSEVPQNLSASRPQDRQFILSSKKLLLSDSGFYLCAWSRQNTGELFFGEGSRLTVL.